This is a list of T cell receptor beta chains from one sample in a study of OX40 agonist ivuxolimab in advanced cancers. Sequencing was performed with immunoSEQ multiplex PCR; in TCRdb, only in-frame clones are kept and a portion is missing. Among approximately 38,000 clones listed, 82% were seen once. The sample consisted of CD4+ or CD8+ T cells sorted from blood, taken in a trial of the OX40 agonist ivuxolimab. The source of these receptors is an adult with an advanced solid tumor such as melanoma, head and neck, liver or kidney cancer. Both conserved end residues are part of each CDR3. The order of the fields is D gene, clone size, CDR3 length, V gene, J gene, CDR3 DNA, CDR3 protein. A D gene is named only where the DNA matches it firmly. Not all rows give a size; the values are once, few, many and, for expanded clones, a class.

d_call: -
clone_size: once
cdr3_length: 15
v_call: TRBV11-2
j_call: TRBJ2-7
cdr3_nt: TGTGCCAGCAGCCCACGGAACAGGAGGATCTACGAGCAGTACTTC
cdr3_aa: CASSPRNRRIYEQYF

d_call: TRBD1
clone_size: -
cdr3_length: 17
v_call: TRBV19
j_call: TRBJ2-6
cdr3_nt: TGTGCCAGTAGTATAGAAAGGGGGACAGGAAGGGCCAACGTCCTGACTTTC
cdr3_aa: CASSIERGTGRANVLTF

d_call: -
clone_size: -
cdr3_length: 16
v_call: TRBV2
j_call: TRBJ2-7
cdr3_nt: TGTGCCAGCAGTGATGTACAGCATCTCAGCTCCTACGAGCAGTACTTC
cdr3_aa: CASSDVQHLSSYEQYF

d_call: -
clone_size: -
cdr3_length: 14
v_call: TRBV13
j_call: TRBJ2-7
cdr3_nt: TGTGCCAGCAGCCCCCCGGGGGGCGGGAACGAGCAGTACTTC
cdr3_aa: CASSPPGGGNEQYF

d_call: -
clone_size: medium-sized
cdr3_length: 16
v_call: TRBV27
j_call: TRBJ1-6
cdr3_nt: TGTGCCAGCAGCCCCCAGGAAGATTTCTATAATTCACCCCTCCACTTT
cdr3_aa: CASSPQEDFYNSPLHF

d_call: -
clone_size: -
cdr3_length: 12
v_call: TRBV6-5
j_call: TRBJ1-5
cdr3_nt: TGTGCCAGCACCCGGGAAAATCAGCCCCAGCATTTT
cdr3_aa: CASTRENQPQHF

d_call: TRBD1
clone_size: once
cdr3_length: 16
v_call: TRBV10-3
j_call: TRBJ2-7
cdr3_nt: TGTGCCATCAGTGACCCTCAGAGGACAGGGGGCTACGAGCAGTACTTC
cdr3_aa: CAISDPQRTGGYEQYF

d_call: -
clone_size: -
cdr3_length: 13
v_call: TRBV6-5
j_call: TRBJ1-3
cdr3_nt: TGTGCCGGGAAAGGGAGCTCTGGAAACACCATATATTTT
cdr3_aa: CAGKGSSGNTIYF

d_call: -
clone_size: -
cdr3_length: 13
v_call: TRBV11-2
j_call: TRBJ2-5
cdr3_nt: TGTGCCAGCAGCTCCATAAGGCAAGAGACCCAGTACTTC
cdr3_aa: CASSSIRQETQYF

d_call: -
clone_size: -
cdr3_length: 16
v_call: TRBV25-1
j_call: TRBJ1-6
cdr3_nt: TGTGCCAGCAGTGAAAGGCAGACAGCGTCTAATTCACCCCTCCACTTT
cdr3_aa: CASSERQTASNSPLHF

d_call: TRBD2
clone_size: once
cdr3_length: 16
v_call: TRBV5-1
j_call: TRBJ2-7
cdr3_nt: TGCGCCAGCAGCTGGACTGGACTAGCGGGTCGGTACGAGCAGTACTTC
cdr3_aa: CASSWTGLAGRYEQYF

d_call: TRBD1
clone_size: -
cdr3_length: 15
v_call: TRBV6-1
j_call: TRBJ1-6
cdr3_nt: TGTGCCAGCAGGCCCGGGACAGGGGACAATTCACCCCTCCACTTT
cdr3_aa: CASRPGTGDNSPLHF

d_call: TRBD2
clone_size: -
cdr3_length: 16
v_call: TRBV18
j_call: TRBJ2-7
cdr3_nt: TGTGCCAGCTCACCACCGGTAACTAGCGGCGTGTACGAGCAGTACTTC
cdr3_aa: CASSPPVTSGVYEQYF

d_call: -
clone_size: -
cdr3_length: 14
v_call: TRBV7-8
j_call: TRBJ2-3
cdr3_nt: TGTGCCAGCAGCTTAGATAGGGCCTCAGATACGCAGTATTTT
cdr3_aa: CASSLDRASDTQYF

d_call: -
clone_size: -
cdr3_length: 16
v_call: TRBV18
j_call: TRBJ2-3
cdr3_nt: TGTGCCAGCTCACGAACTAGCTGGCAGGGCACAGATACGCAGTATTTT
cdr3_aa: CASSRTSWQGTDTQYF